This T cell receptor beta chain emerged from a study of cytomegalovirus exposure and HLA in healthy donors. Turning to the study itself: One earlier analysis, a look at approximately 190 million T cells, found some 100 million unique TCR beta sequences. Study results and limitations: Sequencing likely produced, as an artifact, a cluster of highly shared sequence variants.

With 60 Vbeta and 13 Jbeta primers, the PCR was carried out. The method was immunoSEQ multiplex PCR; TCRdb's version includes in-frame clones alone and lacks a portion of them. The sample contains 100,000 to 150,000 clones, 77% of which appear only once. V lost 8 bases to trimming and J lost 8 bases; unmatched junction nucleotides: 11. The germline CDR1 and CDR2 sequences are MDHEN and SYDVKM. The CDR3 has 14 residues. Concerning this clone itself: The antigen remains undetermined.

The source is a male donor in good health and CMV-seropositive. Sequenced sample: PBMCs. This chain links TRBV28 with TRBJ1-1, with 10 bases matching TRBD1. CDR3: CASHPGQGSFEAFF. CDR3 sequence (DNA): TGTGCCAGCCACCCGGGACAGGGGTCCTTCGAAGCTTTCTTT.